These T cell receptor beta chains were read from a single sample in a study of blood T cell repertoires in COVID-19. The table came from immunoSEQ multiplex PCR; TCRdb's copy has only in-frame clones and leaves some out. The sample comprises about 150,000 clones, more than 65% of which are singletons, and roughly 8.9% rests with the top ten. The sample taken for sequencing was peripheral blood. The receptors were gathered from a woman aged 45-65 years with acute or convalescent COVID-19. Each CDR3 is given without its conserved first and last residue. Each record gives: V gene, J gene, CDR3 protein.

>TRBV5-6|TRBJ1-3
ASSWSVYSGNTIY
>TRBV4-3|TRBJ2-1
ASSHHSGAGVNEQF
>TRBV9|TRBJ1-4
ASSIRQGPNEKLF
>TRBV2|TRBJ1-1
ASSKEQGLNTEAF
>TRBV7-8|TRBJ2-6
ASSKRHLYEGSGANVLT
>TRBV14|TRBJ2-7
ASSQDLGQGTYEQY
>TRBV5-6|TRBJ2-7
ASSLGRLAGYEQY
>TRBV4-2|TRBJ2-1
ASSSTSRGLDEQF
>TRBV9|TRBJ2-7
ASSVGTGAYEQY
>TRBV7-8|TRBJ1-3
ASSPPSFSGNTIY
>TRBV19|TRBJ1-6
ASSVGRVSEWALH
>TRBV3-1/TRBV3-2|TRBJ2-1
ASSQVSGNYNEQF
>TRBV2|TRBJ2-7
ASSVPTSVSYEQY
>TRBV3-1/TRBV3-2|TRBJ2-3
ASSGRKDTQY
>TRBV6-5|TRBJ2-1
ATQGRSYNEQF
>TRBV4-1|TRBJ2-5
ASSFRRHLDQETQY
>TRBV14|TRBJ2-1
ASSQYRISSYNEQF
>TRBV7-8|TRBJ2-7
ASSPAGQGFYEQY
>TRBV4-2|TRBJ2-7
ASSQDRQGPYEQY
>TRBV24-1|TRBJ2-1
AGPEPGQGYNEQF
>TRBV6-5|TRBJ1-6
ASRTGENSPLH
>TRBV9|TRBJ1-2
ASSVSQDRAYGYT
>TRBV11-2|TRBJ2-3
ASSLAVSRADTQY
>TRBV7-9|TRBJ2-4
ASSLREDNIQY
>TRBV4-3|TRBJ2-3
ASSQRDRSPDTQY
>TRBV28|TRBJ2-2
ASSLSVAVGTGELF
>TRBV5-5|TRBJ2-1
ASSLLAGAYNEQF
>TRBV5-4|TRBJ2-1
ASSMTPPRRNEQF
>TRBV5-8|TRBJ1-6
ASSLDGSYNSPLH
>TRBV9|TRBJ1-5
ASSVAGQEPQH
>TRBV5-5|TRBJ1-6
ASSLGPQSPLH
>TRBV12-5|TRBJ1-6
ASAEQGSPLH
>TRBV6-5|TRBJ1-2
ASKRDRSNYGYT
>TRBV7-6|TRBJ1-3
ASSLGFTGSGNTIY
>TRBV7-2|TRBJ1-2
ASSQTNYGYT
>TRBV7-6|TRBJ2-7
ASSPLDRGPGEQY
>TRBV6-5|TRBJ2-7
ASSETGGDSYEQY
>TRBV10-3|TRBJ1-1
AISAEGTTEAF
>TRBV27|TRBJ2-5
ASRGVGETQY
>TRBV18|TRBJ2-2
ASSPDRVSGELF
>TRBV15|TRBJ2-5
ATSRGQGTETQY
>TRBV4-3|TRBJ1-6
ASSQDTFGISPLH
>TRBV30|TRBJ1-5
AWGSGLRNQPQH
>TRBV5-6|TRBJ2-2
ASSRLAGVHTGELF
>TRBV10-3|TRBJ1-5
AISGGTGRDQPQH
>TRBV27|TRBJ2-7
ASSLSPVAFYEQY
>TRBV5-1|TRBJ2-1
ASSLELTSRNNEQF
>TRBV5-5|TRBJ1-2
ASSLALSHVNDGYT
>TRBV5-1|TRBJ1-1
ASSPLMGSGTEAF